Listed here are 32 T cell receptor beta chains from one sample, sequenced in a study of blood T cell repertoires in COVID-19. Profiled with immunoSEQ multiplex PCR; TCRdb holds only in-frame clones, not every one. The sample yields about 240,000 clones, roughly 90% seen once. The sequencing input was peripheral blood. The receptors shown here come from a woman in her 30s with acute or convalescent COVID-19.

The gene calls are TRBV29-1 and TRBJ2-1; TRBD2 matches at 9 bases. Germline V gives CDR1 SQVTM, CDR2 ANQGSEA. Unmatched junction bases numbered 6, after V lost 4 bases and J lost 8 bases. The CDR3 covers 13 residues. CDR3 nucleotide sequence: TGCAGCGTTGGCGGGAGGGCCTGGGATGAGCAGTTCTTC. This encodes CSVGGRAWDEQFF.

This clone was recorded only once. V and J are TRBV12-5 and TRBJ2-5, with unresolved D. CDR3 length: 14 amino acids. Between the trimmed V and J ends, which lost 1 base and 4 bases, there was a span of 10 bases. CDR1 is LGHNT, CDR2 FRNRAP, per germline. The CDR3 DNA follows: TGTGCTAGTGGTTTGGGACCCGGCGGAGAGACCCAGTACTTC. Protein sequence: CASGLGPGGETQYF. The whole variable domain, filled in from reference TRBV12-5 and TRBJ2-5, reads DARVTQTPRHKVTEMGQEVTMRCQPILGHNTVFWYRQTMMQGLELLAYFRNRAPLDDSGMPKDRFSAEMPDATLATLKIQPSEPRDSAVYFCASGLGPGGETQYFGPGTRLLVL.

The chain links TRBV7-2 to TRBJ1-5, with D uncertain. Germline lookup yields CDR1 SGHTA and CDR2 FQGNSA. V was clipped by 1 base and J by 1 base, with 8 bases between them. There are 15 residues in the CDR3. CDR3: CASSLERGSNQPQHF. The CDR3 DNA follows: TGTGCCAGCAGCTTAGAGAGAGGAAGCAATCAGCCCCAGCATTTT.

The chain is built from TRBV6-1 and TRBJ1-1, with 8 bases aligning to TRBD1. The CDR3 has 13 residues. V dropped 2 bases and J dropped 12; count of bases not matched to a gene: 8. Germline CDR1 is MNHNS and CDR2 is SASEGT. DNA of the CDR3: TGTGCCAGCAGTGAAACAGGACAGGGTTGGTCTTTCTTT. Translated, it gives CASSETGQGWSFF.

This clone has just a few counts. The genes are TRBV7-7 and TRBJ2-7; 8 bases match TRBD2. The CDR3 spans 18 residues. The germline V gene has CDR1 SSHAT and CDR2 FNYEAQ (reference sequence). V shed 0 bases and J 3 bases; nucleotides not matched to a gene: 13. The CDR3 sequence is CASSLASDGRAMIYEQYF. The CDR3 DNA reads as TGTGCCAGCAGCTTAGCGTCGGACGGGAGGGCCATGATCTACGAGCAGTACTTC. Combining the CDR3 with reference TRBV7-7 and TRBJ2-7 gives the whole variable domain GAGVSQSPRYKVTKRGQDVTLRCDPISSHATLYWYQQALGQGPEFLTYFNYEAQPDKSGLPSDRFSAERPEGSISTLTIQRTEQRDSAMYRCASSLASDGRAMIYEQYFGPGTRLTVT.

V gene TRBV18 combines with J gene TRBJ2-3; D perhaps matches TRBD2 (6 bases). CDR3 length equals 16 residues. Trimming shortened V by 5 bases and J by 3 bases, and 18 bases separated the two germline ends. Germline V CDR1 and CDR2: KGHSH, LQKENI. The CDR3 nucleotides read TGTGCCAGCTCAATATCACTAGCCCGAAATACAGATACGCAGTATTTT. It codes for CASSISLARNTDTQYF.

V and J are TRBV7-9 and TRBJ1-2; D not certain. The CDR3 runs 11 residues. Germline CDR1 is SEHNR and CDR2 is FQNEAQ (reference sequence). V was shortened by 2 bases and J by 6 bases, with 4 bases between the two germline ends. The CDR3 loop is CASSLLDGYTF. Written as DNA, the CDR3 is TGTGCCAGCAGCTTACTTGATGGCTACACCTTC.

The J gene is TRBJ2-7, the V gene TRBV11-2; perhaps TRBD2 as D (7 bases). Germline V CDR1 and CDR2: SGHAT, FQNNGV. The CDR3 runs 15 residues. The V end lost 7 bases, the J end lost 2 bases, and 18 bases lay between the germline ends. For the CDR3, the DNA is TGTGCCAGCACCCTCAGGGGAGGGCCTACCTACGAGCAGTACTTC. Its protein product is CASTLRGGPTYEQYF.

The V call is TRBV24-1, the J call TRBJ2-1; 9 positions agree with TRBD1. The V and J ends lost 4 bases and 8 bases, in that order; junction bases with no gene match: 8. This CDR3 comprises 15 residues. Germline-derived CDR1 and CDR2 are KGHDR and SFDVKD. The chain's CDR3 is CATSEPGTGSDEQFF. The CDR3 DNA sequence: TGTGCCACCAGTGAGCCCGGGACAGGGTCCGATGAGCAGTTCTTC.

This sequence joins TRBV28 and TRBJ1-5, with a tentative D call TRBD1 (6 bases). The CDR3 contains 13 residues. In germline, CDR1 is MDHEN, CDR2 SYDVKM. V was clipped by 6 bases and J by 3 bases, with 9 bases between them. This CDR3 reads CASSPGVNQPQHF. The CDR3 nucleotides read TGTGCCAGCAGCCCAGGGGTCAATCAGCCCCAGCATTTT.

J is TRBJ2-1 and V is TRBV24-1; the match to TRBD2 covers 8 bases. Germline V gene lookup returns CDR1 KGHDR and CDR2 SFDVKD. Trimming removed 1 base from V and 1 base from J; junction bases left unmatched: 2. This CDR3 contains 16 residues. CDR3 DNA: TGTGCCACCAGTGATTTAATAGCGGGATCCTACAATGAGCAGTTCTTC. It is translated as CATSDLIAGSYNEQFF.

The chain couples TRBV6-5 to TRBJ2-7, with 7 nucleotides matching TRBD1. CDR1 MNHEY and CDR2 SVGAGI come from the germline V gene. Trimming cost V 6 bases and J 7 bases; bases outside gene matches: 9. This CDR3 contains 13 residues. The CDR3 DNA follows: TGTGCCAGCAGGGGGACAGAGAAACGAGAGCAGTACTTC. This sequence encodes CASRGTEKREQYF.

The chain has TRBV7-2 and TRBJ1-5, with no clear D. V lost 4 bases and J lost 8, with 12 bases in between. CDR3 length: 13 residues. Germline CDR1 and CDR2: SGHTA and FQGNSA. This CDR3 is CASSSSAAEPQHF. DNA for the CDR3: TGTGCCAGCAGCTCGTCAGCGGCGGAGCCCCAGCATTTT. Drawing the rest from reference TRBV7-2 and TRBJ1-5, the complete variable domain is GAGVSQSPSNKVTEKGKDVELRCDPISGHTALYWYRQSLGQGLEFLIYFQGNSAPDKSGLPSDRFSAERTGGSVSTLTIQRTQQEDSAVYLCASSSSAAEPQHFGDGTRLSIL.

On this clone: At one boundary the junction diverges from the germline segment, which might be a read error. V is TRBV7-7 and J is TRBJ2-2; 7 nucleotides line up with TRBD1. The CDR3 length is 15 residues. Per the germline V gene, CDR1 is SSHAT and CDR2 is FNYEAQ (reference sequence). CDR3 nucleotides: TGTGCTAGCAGCTTAGACAGGGCGAACACCGGGGAGCTGTTTTTT. Protein sequence: CASSLDRANTGELFF.

V usage is TRBV5-1 and J usage is TRBJ2-7, with 7 positions matching TRBD2. The V gene's germline CDR1 is SGHRS and CDR2 YFSETQ. V shed 0 bases, J shed 2 bases, and the junction held 8 bases outside the gene matches. The CDR3 has 16 amino acids. The CDR3 DNA reads as TGCGCCAGCAGCTTGGGGTTGGCGGGAGATCCCTACGAGCAGTACTTC. Its translation is CASSLGLAGDPYEQYF.

There are a few counts of this clone. V gene TRBV11-2 combines with J gene TRBJ2-2; no clear D gene. The CDR3 is made up of 14 amino acids. Germline V gene data show CDR1 as SGHAT and CDR2 as FQNNGV. The germline V and J ends were trimmed by 3 bases and 5 bases, with 10 bases remaining between them. In nucleotides, the CDR3 is TGTGCCAGCAGCTTGTTAAGAGGAACCGGGGAGCTGTTTTTT. Translating it yields CASSLLRGTGELFF.

V and J are TRBV21-1 and TRBJ1-1; TRBD1 was called by the table and not checked on the DNA. TRBV21-1 is assigned pseudogene status. The CDR3 totals 16 residues. The CDR3 nucleotides read TGTGCCAGCAGCAAAGCTAAAAAGGGGCTTTACACTGAAGCTTTCTTT. This sequence encodes CASSKAKKGLYTEAFF.

The V and J genes are TRBV19 and TRBJ2-1, with D possibly matching TRBD2 (6 bases). Germline CDR1 and CDR2: LNHDA and SQIVND (reference sequence). V gave up 6 bases and J gave up 0 bases, with 12 bases separating them. The CDR3 is 15 amino acids. CDR3 DNA sequence: TGTGCCAGTAGCTTGGCGGGAAGCTCCTACAATGAGCAGTTCTTC. It encodes CASSLAGSSYNEQFF.

V gene TRBV7-8 combines with J gene TRBJ1-4, with 7 bases lining up with TRBD1. Per the germline V gene, CDR1 is SGHVS and CDR2 is FQNEAQ. V trimming: 1 base; J trimming: 8 bases; junction bases outside the gene matches: 7. The CDR3 spans 15 residues. CDR3: CASSLVGRGDEKLFF. The CDR3 DNA follows: TGTGCCAGCAGCTTAGTGGGCAGGGGGGACGAAAAACTGTTTTTT. Looking up the rest from reference TRBV7-8 and TRBJ1-4 gives the full variable domain: GAGVSQSPRYKVAKRGQDVALRCDPISGHVSLFWYQQALGQGPEFLTYFQNEAQLDKSGLPSDRFFAERPEGSVSTLKIQRTQQEDSAVYLCASSLVGRGDEKLFFGSGTQLSVL.

This chain joins TRBV27 and TRBJ2-7, with D possibly TRBD2 on 6 matching bases. CDR3 length: 17 amino acids. Germline CDR1 reads MNHEY; CDR2 reads SMNVEV (reference sequence). V lost 0 bases to trimming and J lost 1 base, with 16 bases between them. The CDR3 region has the DNA TGTGCCAGCAGTTTATCGGACCCGGGACTGGGGTCCTACGAGCAGTACTTC. Amino acid sequence: CASSLSDPGLGSYEQYF.

The chain recombines TRBV15 with TRBJ1-2; D gene uncertain. V was cut by 0 bases and J by 6 bases, with 14 bases left in between. The CDR3 covers 15 residues. Germline loops: CDR1 LNHNV, CDR2 YYDKDF (reference sequence). The CDR3: CATSRDLAIQNGYTF. CDR3 DNA: TGTGCCACCAGCAGAGATTTAGCGATACAGAATGGCTACACCTTC. Combining the CDR3 with reference TRBV15 and TRBJ1-2 gives the whole variable domain DAMVIQNPRYQVTQFGKPVTLSCSQTLNHNVMYWYQQKSSQAPKLLFHYYDKDFNNEADTPDNFQSRRPNTSFCFLDIRSPGLGDTAMYLCATSRDLAIQNGYTFGSGTRLTVV.

CDR3 protein: CASSLTSPDTQYF. DNA of the CDR3: TGCGCCAGCAGCTTAACGAGCCCAGATACGCAGTATTTT. The chain employs TRBV5-1 and TRBJ2-3; D ambiguous. V lost 2 bases and J lost 4, with 8 bases in between. This CDR3 is built from 13 residues. CDR1 SGHRS and CDR2 YFSETQ come from the germline V gene.

The chain uses TRBV5-1 and TRBJ2-6, with 9 bases fitting TRBD1. V lost 4 bases, J lost 0 bases, and 5 bases stayed unmatched. The CDR3 is 17 amino acids. CDR1 SGHRS and CDR2 YFSETQ come from the germline V gene. The CDR3 reads CASSRDRAISGANVLTF. The CDR3 bases are TGCGCCAGCAGCCGGGACAGGGCGATCTCTGGGGCCAACGTCCTGACTTTC.

V gene TRBV19 combines with J gene TRBJ2-1; perhaps TRBD1 as D (7 bases). Trimming pared 0 bases from V and 3 bases from J, leaving 9 bases between. Germline V gene data show CDR1 as LNHDA and CDR2 as SQIVND (reference sequence). This CDR3 is built from 15 residues. The CDR3, as DNA: TGTGCCAGTAGTATAGACCAGGGGGGCTACAATGAGCAGTTCTTC. Its protein is CASSIDQGGYNEQFF.

The chain employs TRBV15 and TRBJ2-7; 11 positions match TRBD1. There are 15 residues in the CDR3. CDR1 is LNHNV, CDR2 YYDKDF, per germline (reference sequence). Trimming at V came to 5 bases and at J to 3 bases, leaving 6 bases not matched to a gene. The CDR3, as DNA: TGTGCCACCAGCCCGGGGACAGGGGGTGTCTACGAGCAGTACTTC. Amino acid sequence: CATSPGTGGVYEQYF.

The chain employs TRBV5-1 and TRBJ2-3; D gene ambiguous. V was pared by 4 bases and J by 0 bases, with 12 bases between. This CDR3 is built from 15 residues. Per germline, CDR1 SGHRS and CDR2 YFSETQ. The CDR3 loop is CASSGRRGSTDTQYF. DNA for the CDR3: TGCGCCAGCAGCGGCCGGAGAGGAAGCACAGATACGCAGTATTTT.

V gene TRBV29-1 combines with J gene TRBJ2-1, with 9 bases lining up with TRBD2. CDR1 and CDR2 from the germline V gene are SQVTM and ANQGSEA. The CDR3 is 14 residues long. The V gene end was trimmed by 5 bases and the J gene end by 9 bases; junction bases not matched to a gene: 11. For the CDR3, the DNA is TGCAGCGTTTCAAGGGGACTAGCAAGCGGTGAGCAGTTCTTC. Translation gives CSVSRGLASGEQFF.

The V call is TRBV6-6, the J call TRBJ1-1; D call uncertain. V was cut by 0 bases and J by 5 bases, with 16 bases left in between. Per germline, CDR1 MNHNY and CDR2 SVGAGI (reference sequence). The CDR3 runs to 16 residues. CDR3 bases: TGTGCCAGCAGTTACTCCTTGGCAGGCCCCGTGACTGAAGCTTTCTTT. It is translated as CASSYSLAGPVTEAFF.

The chain couples TRBV6-5 to TRBJ1-1; D unclear. Looked up from germline, CDR1 is MNHEY and CDR2 is SVGAGI. The CDR3 is made up of 15 amino acids. Deletions cut 2 bases from V and 1 base from J, with 11 bases between. As DNA, the CDR3 is TGTGCCAGCAGTTACCTCGCGGGTGGGAACACTGAAGCTTTCTTT. Amino acid sequence: CASSYLAGGNTEAFF.

The chain joins TRBV6-2 or TRBV6-3 to TRBJ2-7; 10 nucleotides agree with TRBD2. CDR3 length: 14 residues. The V gene end was trimmed by 5 bases and the J gene end by 6 bases; junction bases not matched to a gene: 7. The germline V gene has CDR1 MNHEY and CDR2 SVGEGT. This chain's CDR3 is CASSVLAGAAEQYF. The CDR3 nucleotides are TGTGCCAGCAGTGTTCTAGCGGGAGCCGCCGAGCAGTACTTC.

This chain uses TRBV12-5 with TRBJ2-1; D perhaps matches TRBD2 (5 bases). V lost 0 bases and J 0 bases, leaving 9 bases between the germline ends. This CDR3 region has 16 residues. CDR1 and CDR2 from the germline V gene are LGHNT and FRNRAP. The DNA of the CDR3 is TGTGCTAGTGGTTTGGTCACTAGGAGCTCCTACAATGAGCAGTTCTTC. Protein sequence: CASGLVTRSSYNEQFF.

This chain uses TRBV3-1 (or the pseudogene TRBV3-2) with TRBJ1-3; 8 bases align to TRBD1. Unmatched junction bases numbered 14, after V lost 1 base and J lost 3 bases. This CDR3 spans 19 amino acids. Germline CDR1 and CDR2: LGHDT and YNNKEL (reference sequence). CDR3 sequence reads: CASSQVGFRQGASGNTIYF. CDR3 DNA: TGTGCCAGCAGCCAAGTTGGTTTTAGGCAGGGGGCAAGTGGAAACACCATATATTTT.